The 2 T cell receptor beta chains listed next were all sequenced from one sample in a study of a mutant IDH1 vaccine in newly diagnosed glioma. Which antigens these TCRs recognize remains unknown. As for time point: week 5, during vaccination. Vaccine doses each comprised 300 ug of mutant IDH1 20-mer peptide, with topical imiquimod. Generated by immunoSEQ multiplex PCR, the TCRdb table keeps only in-frame clones and is missing some. Here the sample spans approximately 60,000 clones, 70% to 90% being singletons. Specimen: PBMCs, collected from a glioma patient whose treatment included an IDH1 peptide vaccine. The source is a middle-aged woman with glioma.

Turning to this clone: The sample has other DNA sequences that encode this CDR3 too. The rearrangement joins TRBV5-1 to TRBJ2-6; no firm D call. The germline CDR1 and CDR2 sequences are SGHRS and YFSETQ. This CDR3 has 15 residues. V was cut by 0 bases and J by 1 base, with 5 bases left in between. The CDR3 DNA reads TGCGCCAGCAGCTTGGGTGGTTCTGGGGCCAACGTCCTGACTTTC. This gives the protein CASSLGGSGANVLTF.

The V gene is TRBV7-8, the J gene TRBJ1-5; D is perhaps TRBD1 (6 bases). The CDR3 has 15 amino acids. Germline V lookup: CDR1 SGHVS, CDR2 FQNEAQ. Between the trimmed V and J ends, which lost 5 bases and 2 bases, there was a span of 13 bases. This CDR3 reads CASSRGARGNQPQHF. The CDR3 region has the DNA TGTGCCAGCAGCCGGGGGGCGCGGGGCAATCAGCCCCAGCATTTT.